The rows below give T cell receptor beta chains drawn from one sample of a study of graft-versus-host responses after intestinal transplantation. Measured with immunoSEQ multiplex PCR; TCRdb has only the in-frame clones, and not every one. The data hold roughly 120,000 clones, with approximately 95% observed a single time. No antigen is known for these receptors. The starting material was unstimulated CD8+ T cells sorted from spleen or lymph node cells, obtained before intestinal transplant. Every receptor here comes from a human donor who received an intestinal transplant. The CDR3 runs from the conserved cysteine through the conserved F or W. D genes are given only for firm matches. Some rows have no size entry. The others give once, few or many, or a class for an expanded clone.

TGTGCCAGCAGTGAAGCCGGGGGAGCTAACACCGGGGAGCTGTTTTTT CASSEAGGANTGELFF - TRBJ2-2 16 - TRBV2
TGTGTCAGTAGTTTCCCCCCCGGACTAGCATTGAGTAATGAGCAGTTCTTC CVSSFPPGLALSNEQFF TRBD2 TRBJ2-1 17 - TRBV19
TGCGCCAGCAGCCAAGGGAGGGGACTAGCGGGAGAACGGCAGTACTTC CASSQGRGLAGERQYF TRBD2 TRBJ2-7 16 - TRBV4-1
TGTGCCAGCAGCTTCCGGGACTCCCGCTCTGGAAACACCATATATTTT CASSFRDSRSGNTIYF - TRBJ1-3 16 few TRBV7-9
TGTGCCAGCAGCCTTATAAGCAATCAGCCCCAGCATTTT CASSLISNQPQHF - TRBJ1-5 13 - TRBV27
TGTGCCAGCAGCACCCGGAGCAGGGATGGTGGCTACACCTTC CASSTRSRDGGYTF - TRBJ1-2 14 - TRBV13
TGTGCCAGCAGCCTCAGGGGTAATCGGAACACTGAAGCTTTCTTT CASSLRGNRNTEAFF - TRBJ1-1 15 - TRBV9
TGTGCCAGCAGTGGGAGACAGCTCTATGGCTACGCCTTC CASSGRQLYGYAF - TRBJ1-2 13 - TRBV25-1
TGTGCCAGCAGTTGGGGACTAGCGGGAGGACAAGAGACCCAGTACTTC CASSWGLAGGQETQYF TRBD2 TRBJ2-5 16 - TRBV27
TGTGCCAGCAGTGACGGTACCTACGAGCAGTACTTC CASSDGTYEQYF - TRBJ2-7 12 - TRBV28
TGTGCCAGCAGCGTAGGAGGGCTGAGGGAAAAACTGTTTTTT CASSVGGLREKLFF - TRBJ1-4 14 - TRBV9
TGTGCCAGCAGTTTTAGGTTCTACGAGCAGTACTTC CASSFRFYEQYF - TRBJ2-7 12 - TRBV28
TGTGCCGGCAGCTTAGGGGGCGACTATGGCTACACCTTC CAGSLGGDYGYTF TRBD1 TRBJ1-2 13 - TRBV7-2
TGTGCCAGCTCACCACCGGGGCCCAATGAGCAGTTCTTC CASSPPGPNEQFF - TRBJ2-1 13 once TRBV18
TGCGCCAGCAGCCAAGAGTCCCGACGGGAGGGCTACAGTGAGCAGTTCTTC CASSQESRREGYSEQFF TRBD2 TRBJ2-1 17 - TRBV4-3
TGTGCCAGCAGTCCCGCGGGACACACTCTCGAGCAGTACTTC CASSPAGHTLEQYF - TRBJ2-7 14 - TRBV27
TGTGCCAGCAGCCCGCTAAAGAACACTGAAGCTTTCTTT CASSPLKNTEAFF - TRBJ1-1 13 - TRBV28
TGTGCCAGCTCACCGTGGGGGGTCGGGTACGAGCAGTACTTC CASSPWGVGYEQYF - TRBJ2-7 14 once TRBV18
TGTGCCAGCAGCGGACTAGGTGATTACGAGCAGTACTTC CASSGLGDYEQYF - TRBJ2-7 13 - TRBV9
TGTGCCGGGGGTCAGTGGGGAACTGAAGCTTTCTTT CAGGQWGTEAFF - TRBJ1-1 12 - TRBV6-1
TGTGCCAGCAGTCACGGGACAGGGTCCTACGAGCAGTACTTC CASSHGTGSYEQYF TRBD1 TRBJ2-7 14 - TRBV27
TGTGCCAGCAGCGTCCTAGCGGGAGGGAGCAATGAGCAGTTCTTC CASSVLAGGSNEQFF TRBD2 TRBJ2-1 15 - TRBV11-3
TGTGCCAGCAGCTTATGGGGTGGCAATGAGCAGTTCTTC CASSLWGGNEQFF - TRBJ2-1 13 - TRBV13
TGTGCCAGCTCACCCAGACAGGGCAGGAACACTGAAGCTTTCTTT CASSPRQGRNTEAFF TRBD1 TRBJ1-1 15 - TRBV18
TGTGCCAGCTCACCAAGGCTAGCGGGAGAGACAGATACGCAGTATTTT CASSPRLAGETDTQYF TRBD2 TRBJ2-3 16 - TRBV18
TGTGCCAGCAGCCCAGCGGGAGCTGGTTACAATGAGCAGTTCTTC CASSPAGAGYNEQFF TRBD2 TRBJ2-1 15 - TRBV5-4
TGCGCCAGCAGCCAAGACCGGGGGTCCTATGGCTACACCTTC CASSQDRGSYGYTF - TRBJ1-2 14 - TRBV4-1
TGTGCCAGCAGCCCAAACGGGGCGGGGAGAAATAACTATGGCTACACCTTC CASSPNGAGRNNYGYTF - TRBJ1-2 17 few TRBV9
TGTGCCAGCAGCCTCTCCGGTTTTGAGGCCCTAGGGCATTTT CASSLSGFEALGHF - TRBJ1-5 14 - TRBV5-8
TGTGCCAGCAGTTTAATGAATGAGCAGTTCTTC CASSLMNEQFF - TRBJ2-1 11 - TRBV27
TGTGCCAGCAGTGACCCCGATAGCCTAGGCAGAATGAACTACGAGCAGTACTTC CASSDPDSLGRMNYEQYF - TRBJ2-7 18 - TRBV6-1
TGTGCCAGCAGTTTTCTTAGCGGGATCAACTACGAGCAGTACTTC CASSFLSGINYEQYF TRBD2 TRBJ2-7 15 once TRBV28
TGTGCCAGCAGCCCCCAGGGAAATAGCGGTAACGAGCAGTACTTC CASSPQGNSGNEQYF - TRBJ2-7 15 - TRBV9
TGTGCCACCAGCAGACGCGAGGCGGGCGGTGAAAAACTGTTTTTT CATSRREAGGEKLFF - TRBJ1-4 15 - TRBV15
TGTGCCACCAGTCCCCTCGTGGAACCAGAGACCCAGTACTTC CATSPLVEPETQYF - TRBJ2-5 14 - TRBV15
TGTGCCAGCAGCATAAACAGGGACTCCTACGAGCAGTACTTC CASSINRDSYEQYF - TRBJ2-7 14 - TRBV9
TGTGCCAGCAGTTTAGGTAGGGTCAGGGTGACCCAGTACTTC CASSLGRVRVTQYF - TRBJ2-5 14 once TRBV28
TGTGCCAGCAGCTTAGAACAGTCGAGTAATGAAAAACTGTTTTTT CASSLEQSSNEKLFF - TRBJ1-4 15 - TRBV7-2
TGTGCCACCAGCAGACTAGGACAGGAGAGCTCCTACAATGAGCAGTTCTTC CATSRLGQESSYNEQFF TRBD1 TRBJ2-1 17 - TRBV15
TGTGCCAGCAGTTCCGGGACAGGGGATGGGCGCTACACCTTC CASSSGTGDGRYTF TRBD1 TRBJ1-2 14 - TRBV28